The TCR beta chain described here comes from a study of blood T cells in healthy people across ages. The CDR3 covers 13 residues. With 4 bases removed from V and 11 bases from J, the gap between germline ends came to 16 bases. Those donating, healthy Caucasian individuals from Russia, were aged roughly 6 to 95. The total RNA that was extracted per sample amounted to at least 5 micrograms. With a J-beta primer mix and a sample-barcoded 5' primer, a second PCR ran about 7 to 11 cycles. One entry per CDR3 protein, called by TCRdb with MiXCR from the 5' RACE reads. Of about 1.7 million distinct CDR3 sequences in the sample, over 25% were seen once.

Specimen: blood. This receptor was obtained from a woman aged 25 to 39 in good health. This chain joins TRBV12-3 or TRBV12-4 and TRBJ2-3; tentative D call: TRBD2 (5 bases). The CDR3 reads CASSSGLGVKQYF. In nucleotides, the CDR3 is TGTGCCAGCAGTTCCGGACTCGGCGTGAAGCAGTATTTT.